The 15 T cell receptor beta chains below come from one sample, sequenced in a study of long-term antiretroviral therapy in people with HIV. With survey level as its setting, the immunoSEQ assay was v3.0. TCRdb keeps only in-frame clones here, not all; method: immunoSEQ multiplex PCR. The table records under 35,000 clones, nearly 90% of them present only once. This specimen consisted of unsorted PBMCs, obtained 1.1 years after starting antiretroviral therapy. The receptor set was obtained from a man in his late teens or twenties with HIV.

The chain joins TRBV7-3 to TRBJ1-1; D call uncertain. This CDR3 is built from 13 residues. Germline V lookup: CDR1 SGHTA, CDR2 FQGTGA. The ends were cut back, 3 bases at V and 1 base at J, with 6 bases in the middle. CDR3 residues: CASSLRRNTEAFF. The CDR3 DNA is TGTGCCAGCAGCTTGAGGAGGAACACTGAAGCTTTCTTT.

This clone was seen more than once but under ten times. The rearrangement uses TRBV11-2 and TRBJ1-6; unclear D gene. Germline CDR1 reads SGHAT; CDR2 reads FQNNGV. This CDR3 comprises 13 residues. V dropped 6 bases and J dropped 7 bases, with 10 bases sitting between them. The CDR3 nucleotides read TGTGCCAGCAGGTATACAGTGAATTCACCCCTCCACTTT. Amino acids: CASRYTVNSPLHF.

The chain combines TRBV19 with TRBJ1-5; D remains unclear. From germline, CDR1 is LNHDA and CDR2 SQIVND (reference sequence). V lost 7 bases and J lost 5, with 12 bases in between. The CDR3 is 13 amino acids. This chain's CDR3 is CASTSRLDQPQHF. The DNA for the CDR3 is TGTGCCAGTACCTCCCGACTTGATCAGCCCCAGCATTTT.

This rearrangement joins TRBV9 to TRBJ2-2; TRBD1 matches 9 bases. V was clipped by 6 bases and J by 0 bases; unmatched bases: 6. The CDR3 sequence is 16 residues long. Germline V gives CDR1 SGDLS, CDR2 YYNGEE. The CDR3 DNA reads TGTGCCAGCACTACAGGGGGCTTTGCGAACACCGGGGAGCTGTTTTTT. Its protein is CASTTGGFANTGELFF.

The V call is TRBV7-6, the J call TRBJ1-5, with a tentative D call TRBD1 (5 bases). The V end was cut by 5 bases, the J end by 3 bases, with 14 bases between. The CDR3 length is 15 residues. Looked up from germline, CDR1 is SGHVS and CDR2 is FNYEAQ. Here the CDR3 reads CASSSLEGPNQPQHF. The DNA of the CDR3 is TGTGCCAGCAGCAGCCTTGAGGGACCCAATCAGCCCCAGCATTTT.

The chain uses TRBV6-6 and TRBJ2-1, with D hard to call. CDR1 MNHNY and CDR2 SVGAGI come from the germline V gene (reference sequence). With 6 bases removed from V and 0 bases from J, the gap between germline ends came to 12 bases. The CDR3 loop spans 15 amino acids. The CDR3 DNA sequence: TGTGCCAGCAGCTTAGGGATCTCCTCCTACAATGAGCAGTTCTTC. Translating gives CASSLGISSYNEQFF.

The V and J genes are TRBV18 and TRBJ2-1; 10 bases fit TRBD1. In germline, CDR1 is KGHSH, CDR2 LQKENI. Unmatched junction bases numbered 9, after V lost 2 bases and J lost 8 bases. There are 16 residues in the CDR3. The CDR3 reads CASSPRDRGAPHEQFF. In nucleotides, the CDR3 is TGTGCCAGCTCACCAAGGGACAGGGGCGCCCCGCATGAGCAGTTCTTC.

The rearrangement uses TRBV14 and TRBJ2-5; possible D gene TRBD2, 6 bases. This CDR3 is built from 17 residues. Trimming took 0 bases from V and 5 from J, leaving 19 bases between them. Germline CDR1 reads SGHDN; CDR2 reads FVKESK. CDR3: CASSQDQVAAVLETQYF. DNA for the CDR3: TGTGCCAGCAGCCAAGATCAGGTAGCGGCGGTCTTGGAGACCCAGTACTTC.

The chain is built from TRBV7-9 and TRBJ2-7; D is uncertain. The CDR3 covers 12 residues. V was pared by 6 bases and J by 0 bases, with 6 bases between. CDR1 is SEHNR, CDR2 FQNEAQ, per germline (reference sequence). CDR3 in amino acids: CASSLSSYEQYF. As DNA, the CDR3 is TGTGCCAGCAGTCTTAGCTCCTACGAGCAGTACTTC.

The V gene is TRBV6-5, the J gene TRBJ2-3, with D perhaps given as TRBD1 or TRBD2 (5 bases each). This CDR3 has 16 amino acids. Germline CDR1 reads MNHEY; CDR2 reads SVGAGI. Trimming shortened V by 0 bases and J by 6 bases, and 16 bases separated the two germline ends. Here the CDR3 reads CASSYSGTPLGDTQYF. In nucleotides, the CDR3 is TGTGCCAGCAGTTACTCGGGGACCCCCCTAGGGGATACGCAGTATTTT.

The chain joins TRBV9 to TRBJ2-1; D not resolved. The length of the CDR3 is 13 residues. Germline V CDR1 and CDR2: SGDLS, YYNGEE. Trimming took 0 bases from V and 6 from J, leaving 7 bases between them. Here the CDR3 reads CASSVVSGNEQFF. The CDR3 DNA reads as TGTGCCAGCAGCGTAGTATCGGGCAATGAGCAGTTCTTC.

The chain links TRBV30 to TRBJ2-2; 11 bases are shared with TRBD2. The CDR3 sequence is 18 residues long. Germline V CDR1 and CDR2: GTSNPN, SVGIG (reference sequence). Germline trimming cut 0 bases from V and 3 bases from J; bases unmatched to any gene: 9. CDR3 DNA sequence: TGTGCCTGGAGTGTATACCCCCGACTAGCGGGGTACACCGGGGAGCTGTTTTTT. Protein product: CAWSVYPRLAGYTGELFF.

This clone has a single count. In nucleotides, the CDR3 is TGTGCCAGCAGTTTGGCAGCGGGGGGATCCTACAATGAGCAGTTCTTC. This gives the protein CASSLAAGGSYNEQFF. The chain is built from TRBV27 and TRBJ2-1; 9 bases are shared with TRBD2. This CDR3 is built from 16 residues. V lost 3 bases and J lost 1; bases outside the gene matches: 4. CDR1 and CDR2 (germline): MNHEY, SMNVEV (reference sequence).

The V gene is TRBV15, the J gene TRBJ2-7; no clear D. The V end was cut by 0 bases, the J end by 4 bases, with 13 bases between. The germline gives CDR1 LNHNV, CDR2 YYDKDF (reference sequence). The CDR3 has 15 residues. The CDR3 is CATSREARPLYEQYF. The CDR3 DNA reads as TGTGCCACCAGCAGAGAGGCCCGCCCCCTATACGAGCAGTACTTC.

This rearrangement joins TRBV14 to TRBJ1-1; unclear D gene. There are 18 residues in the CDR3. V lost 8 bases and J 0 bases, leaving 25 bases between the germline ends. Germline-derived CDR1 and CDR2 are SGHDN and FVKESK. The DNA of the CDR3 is TGTGCCAGCGGTACGGGTTGGCTGCCCTTTATCATGAACACTGAAGCTTTCTTT. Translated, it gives CASGTGWLPFIMNTEAFF.